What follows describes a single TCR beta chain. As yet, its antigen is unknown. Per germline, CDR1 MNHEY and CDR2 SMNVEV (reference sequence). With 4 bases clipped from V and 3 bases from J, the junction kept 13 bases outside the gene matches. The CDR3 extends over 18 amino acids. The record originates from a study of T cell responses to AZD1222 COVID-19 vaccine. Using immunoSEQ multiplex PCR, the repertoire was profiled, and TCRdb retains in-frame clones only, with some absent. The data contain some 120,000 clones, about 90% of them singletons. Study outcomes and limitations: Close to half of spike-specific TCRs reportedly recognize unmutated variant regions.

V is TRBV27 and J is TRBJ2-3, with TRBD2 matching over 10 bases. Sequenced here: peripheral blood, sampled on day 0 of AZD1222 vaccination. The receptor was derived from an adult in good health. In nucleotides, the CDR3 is TGTGCCAGCAGTTCAGTGGGGCTAGCGGGAGATTCAACAGATACGCAGTATTTT. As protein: CASSSVGLAGDSTDTQYF.